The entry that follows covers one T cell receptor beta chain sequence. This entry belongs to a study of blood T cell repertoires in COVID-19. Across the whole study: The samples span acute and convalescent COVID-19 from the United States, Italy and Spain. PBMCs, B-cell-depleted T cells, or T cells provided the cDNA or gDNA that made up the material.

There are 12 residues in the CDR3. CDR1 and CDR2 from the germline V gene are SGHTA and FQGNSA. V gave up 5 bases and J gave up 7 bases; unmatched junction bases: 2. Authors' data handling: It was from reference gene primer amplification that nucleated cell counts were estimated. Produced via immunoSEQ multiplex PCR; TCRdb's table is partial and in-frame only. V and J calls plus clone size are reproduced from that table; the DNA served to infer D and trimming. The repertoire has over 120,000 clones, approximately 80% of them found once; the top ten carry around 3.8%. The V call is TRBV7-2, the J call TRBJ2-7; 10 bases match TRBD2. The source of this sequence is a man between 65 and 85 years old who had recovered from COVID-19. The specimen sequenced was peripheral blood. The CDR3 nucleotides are TGTGCCAGCAGCGAACTAGCGGGGGAGCAGTACTTC. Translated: CASSELAGEQYF.